This T cell receptor (beta chain) was retrieved from a study of T cells in Graves' hyperthyroidism and ophthalmopathy. This clonotype was counted only a few times. Germline CDR1 reads SNHLY; CDR2 reads FYNNEI. This CDR3 has 16 residues. V lost 2 bases to trimming and J lost 8 bases, with 19 bases between them. TCR beta CDR3 regions were amplified from RNA transcripts. The study used the HTBI primer set for a first-round RT-PCR of the TCR CDR3. TCRdb reanalysed the multiplex PCR reads using MiXCR and keeps one entry per CDR3 protein. The profile shows approximately 490,000 distinct CDR3 sequences, less than 25% of them singletons.

This chain joins TRBV2 and TRBJ1-5, with no clear D. The receptor comes from a woman in her 70s with Graves' ophthalmopathy. Material for sequencing was blood. CDR3 sequence: CASSEPLRDGLKPQHF. The CDR3 DNA follows: TGTGCCAGCAGTGAACCGCTACGTGACGGACTCAAGCCCCAGCATTTT.